These 15 T cell receptor beta chains originate from one sample sequenced in a study of T cells expressing NK-cell markers. TCRdb re-called the 5' RACE reads and catalogs CDR3 proteins one per entry, DNA excluded. The table counts about 120,000 distinct CDR3 sequences; roughly 18% lies in the top ten. The source material was blood T cells: a sorted CD56 or NKG2C T cell subset, CD4+ or CD8+ T cells, or bulk PBMC T cells (not recorded which). The receptors derive from a woman between 18 and 70 years old in good health.

The chain joins TRBV29-1 to TRBJ2-1; TCRdb reports TRBD1, a call that lacks DNA to check it against. The CDR3 length is 18 residues. Germline lookup yields CDR1 SQVTM and CDR2 ANQGSEA. CDR3 in amino acids: CSVDGGPNRDNAYNEQFF.

The CDR3 protein is CSAADGPASYNEQFF. The chain recombines TRBV20-1 with TRBJ2-1; the D call from TCRdb, TRBD2, cannot be confirmed without DNA. CDR3 size: 15 residues. CDR1 and CDR2 (germline): DFQATT, SNEGSKA (reference sequence).

The chain combines TRBV4-3 with TRBJ2-2; the D gene TCRdb calls, TRBD1, cannot be checked with no DNA. Germline CDR1 LGHNA, CDR2 YSLEER. The CDR3 extends over 18 amino acids. CDR3 sequence reads: CASSQDIPTPRVTGELFF.

The chain couples TRBV9 to TRBJ1-1; the D call of TRBD1 rests on TCRdb alone, since no DNA is present to check it. CDR1 is SGDLS and CDR2 is YYNGEE in the germline V gene. There are 15 residues in the CDR3. Here the CDR3 reads CASSPEDDGWGKAFF.

V gene TRBV14 combines with J gene TRBJ2-3; TCRdb's D gene call, TRBD2, goes unchecked for lack of DNA. The CDR3 spans 17 residues. Germline CDR1 and CDR2: SGHDN and FVKESK. CDR3: CASSHSGTSAFTDTQYF.

V and J are TRBV29-1 and TRBJ2-5. CDR1 SQVTM and CDR2 ANQGSEA come from the germline V gene. The CDR3 length is 12 residues. The CDR3 region is CSGRTQQETQYF.

The chain recombines TRBV18 with TRBJ2-3; TCRdb lists TRBD2, though no DNA is available to test this call. CDR1 and CDR2 from the germline V gene are KGHSH and LQKENI. The CDR3 sequence is 15 residues long. The CDR3 sequence is CASSEKAALTDTQYF.

J is TRBJ2-7 and V is TRBV20-1. The CDR3 sequence is 15 residues long. CDR1 is DFQATT and CDR2 is SNEGSKA in the germline V gene (reference sequence). CDR3 region: CSARDSLAPTYEQYF.

The rearrangement joins TRBV7-2 to TRBJ2-2. Germline V CDR1 and CDR2: SGHTA, FQGNSA. CDR3 length equals 15 residues. The CDR3 loop is CASSPLKEMTGELFF. The whole variable domain, remainder taken from reference TRBV7-2 and TRBJ2-2, is GAGVSQSPSNKVTEKGKDVELRCDPISGHTALYWYRQSLGQGLEFLIYFQGNSAPDKSGLPSDRFSAERTGGSVSTLTIQRTQQEDSAVYLCASSPLKEMTGELFFGEGSRLTVL.

This chain uses TRBV6-2 or TRBV6-3 with TRBJ2-1; the TRBD2 assignment by TCRdb is unverifiable without DNA. The germline V gene encodes CDR1 MNHEY and CDR2 SVGEGT. The CDR3 runs to 13 residues. CDR3 protein: CASSLLDYNEQFF.

The rearrangement links TRBV5-5 to TRBJ1-2; as DNA is missing, the TRBD1 call by TCRdb cannot be tested. Germline CDR1 reads SGHKS; CDR2 reads YYEKEE (reference sequence). CDR3 length: 15 amino acids. The CDR3 loop is CASSLGTGWNYGYTF.

The chain uses TRBV7-9 and TRBJ2-5; TCRdb gives TRBD2 as the D gene, but with no DNA this cannot be confirmed. CDR3 length equals 13 residues. The germline V gene has CDR1 SEHNR and CDR2 FQNEAQ (reference sequence). This chain's CDR3 is CASSLPGSRAQYF. Full variable domain (missing parts from reference TRBV7-9 and TRBJ2-5): DTGVSQNPRHKITKRGQNVTFRCDPISEHNRLYWYRQTLGQGPEFLTYFQNEAQLEKSRLLSDRFSAERPKGSFSTLEIQRTEQGDSAMYLCASSLPGSRAQYFGPGTRLLVL.

The chain uses TRBV9 and TRBJ2-2. CDR1 is SGDLS and CDR2 is YYNGEE in the germline V gene. CDR3 length equals 12 residues. CDR3 residues: CASSEKTGELFF.

The rearrangement joins TRBV11-2 to TRBJ2-3; TCRdb's D call, TRBD2, is unchecked because there is no DNA. The CDR3 covers 15 residues. Germline assignment: CDR1 SGHAT and CDR2 FQNNGV. The CDR3: CASSLVTSGTDTQYF.

The chain carries TRBV9 and TRBJ1-2; lacking DNA, the TRBD1 call made by TCRdb goes unchecked. The CDR3 covers 15 residues. Germline loops: CDR1 SGDLS, CDR2 YYNGEE. The CDR3 sequence is CASSAGTTVNYGYTF.